The clone carrying this TCR beta chain was counted only a few times. Its specificity is not known. The genes and germline here are from mouse. From the germline J gene comes the end of the CDR3, since the read stops 4 residues before it. Extraction of RNA preceded its reverse transcription into cDNA, which served as the sequencing template. Sequencing was performed with immunoSEQ multiplex PCR; in TCRdb, only in-frame clones are kept and a portion is missing. The sample shows under 350,000 clones, none of them appearing just once. The V gene's germline CDR1 is MNHDT and CDR2 YYDKIL. The CDR3 contains 17 residues. Trimming took 2 bases from V and 0 from J; bases not matched to a gene: 3. Sorting of pooled cutaneous lymph node cells used CD4, CD8alpha, NKG2D, NKG2ACE and other markers. This entry is derived from a study of CD8+ T cells in alopecia areata. Notes on the study in general: Among patients, TCR sharing was less clear than in mice, a difference possibly due in part to HLA diversity in the patient population.

This sequence was found in a C3H/HeJ mouse with alopecia areata. The strain's MHC type: H2-k. The sequenced material came from CD4+ T cells sorted from a lymph node. V gene TRBV17 combines with J gene TRBJ2-1, with TRBD1 identical over 11 bases. The CDR3 loop reads CASSRKGQGVNYAEQFF. The part of the CDR3 DNA that was read is TGTGCTAGCAGTAGAAAGGGACAGGGGGTTAACTATGCT.